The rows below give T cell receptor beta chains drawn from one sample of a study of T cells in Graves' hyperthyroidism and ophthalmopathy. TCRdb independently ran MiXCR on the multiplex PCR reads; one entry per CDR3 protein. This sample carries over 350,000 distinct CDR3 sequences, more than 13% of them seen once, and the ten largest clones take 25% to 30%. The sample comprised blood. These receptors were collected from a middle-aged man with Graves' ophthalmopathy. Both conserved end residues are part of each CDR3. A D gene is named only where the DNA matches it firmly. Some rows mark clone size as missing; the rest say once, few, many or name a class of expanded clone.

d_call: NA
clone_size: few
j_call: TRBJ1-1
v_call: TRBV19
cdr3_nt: TGTGCCAGTAGCGAGCACCACCGGGAGGCTTTCTTT
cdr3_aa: CASSEHHREAFF

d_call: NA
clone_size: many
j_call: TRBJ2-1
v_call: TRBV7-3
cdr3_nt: TGTGCCAGCAGCCCGAGGGACTACAATGAGCAGTTCTTC
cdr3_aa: CASSPRDYNEQFF

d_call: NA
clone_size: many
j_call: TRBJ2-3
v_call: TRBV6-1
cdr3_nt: TGTGCCAGCAGTTACAGGACAGCTAGCACAGATACGCAGTATTTT
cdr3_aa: CASSYRTASTDTQYF

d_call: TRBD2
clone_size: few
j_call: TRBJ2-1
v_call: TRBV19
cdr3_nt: TGTGCCACCGAAACTGCGGGAGGGATTTACAATGAGCAGTTCTTC
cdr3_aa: CATETAGGIYNEQFF

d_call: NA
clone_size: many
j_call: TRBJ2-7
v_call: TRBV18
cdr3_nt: TGTGCCAGCTCACCCACCGGAGGCCTAAGCGAGCAGTACTTC
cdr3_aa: CASSPTGGLSEQYF

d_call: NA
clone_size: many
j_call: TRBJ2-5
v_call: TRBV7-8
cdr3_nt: TGTGCCAGCAGCCTGCGGGGACACTCCCAAGAGACCCAGTACTTC
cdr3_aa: CASSLRGHSQETQYF

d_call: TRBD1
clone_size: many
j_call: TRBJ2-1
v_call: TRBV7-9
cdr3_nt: TGTGCCAGCAGCAAGACAGGGGTAGCCTACAATGAGCAGTTCTTC
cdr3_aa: CASSKTGVAYNEQFF

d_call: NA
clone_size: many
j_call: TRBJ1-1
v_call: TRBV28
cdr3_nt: TGTGCCAGCAGTCCCAGTCCGAGGGGAGCTTTCTTT
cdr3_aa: CASSPSPRGAFF

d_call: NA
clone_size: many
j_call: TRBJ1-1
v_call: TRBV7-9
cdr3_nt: TGTGCCAGCAGCCTCAGGGAGTTGAACACTGAAGCTTTCTTT
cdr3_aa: CASSLRELNTEAFF

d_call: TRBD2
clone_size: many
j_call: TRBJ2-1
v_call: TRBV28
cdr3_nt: TGTGCCAGCAGCCTTGGACTAGCGGGGAATGAGCAGTTCTTC
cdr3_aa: CASSLGLAGNEQFF

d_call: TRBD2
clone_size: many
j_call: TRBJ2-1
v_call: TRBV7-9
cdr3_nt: TGTGCCAGCAGCTCGCCGCGACTAGCGAGAGCTAACAATGAGCAGTTCTTC
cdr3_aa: CASSSPRLARANNEQFF

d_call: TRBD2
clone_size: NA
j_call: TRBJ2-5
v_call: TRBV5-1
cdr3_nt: TGCGCCAGCAGCTTGACTCATAGCGGGATTAAAGAGACCCAGTACTTC
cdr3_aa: CASSLTHSGIKETQYF

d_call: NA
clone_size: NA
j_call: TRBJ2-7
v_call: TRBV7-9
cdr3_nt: TGTGCCAGCAGCATAAGCCCCTACGAGCAGTACTTC
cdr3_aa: CASSISPYEQYF

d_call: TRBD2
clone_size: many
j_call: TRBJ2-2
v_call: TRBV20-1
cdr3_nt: TGCAGTGCTAGAGATCAGGCGGGAGGGCCCGGCGGGGAGCTGTTTTTT
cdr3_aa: CSARDQAGGPGGELFF

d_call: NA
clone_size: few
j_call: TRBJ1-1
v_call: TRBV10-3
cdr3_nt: TGTGCCATCAGTAGCGGGACTGAAGCTTTCTTT
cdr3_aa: CAISSGTEAFF

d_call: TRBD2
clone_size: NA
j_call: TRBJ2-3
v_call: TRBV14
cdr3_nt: TGTGCCAGCAGCCTCCCGCGGGAGGGAAATACGCAGTATTTT
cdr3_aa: CASSLPREGNTQYF

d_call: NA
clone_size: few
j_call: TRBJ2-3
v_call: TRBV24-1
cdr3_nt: TGTGCCACCAGTGCAAGCGGAAGCACAGATACGCAGTATTTT
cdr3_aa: CATSASGSTDTQYF

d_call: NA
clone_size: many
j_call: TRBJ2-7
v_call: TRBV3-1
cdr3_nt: TGTGCCAGCAGCCAAGGGGGTCTAGGGGGTTCGCGCGAGCAGTACTTC
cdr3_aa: CASSQGGLGGSREQYF

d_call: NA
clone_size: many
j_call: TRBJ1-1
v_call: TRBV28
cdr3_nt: TGTGCCAGCGTAAGCGGGCCCCTGAACACTGAAGCTTTCTTT
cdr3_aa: CASVSGPLNTEAFF

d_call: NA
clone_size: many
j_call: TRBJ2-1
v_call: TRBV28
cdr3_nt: TGTGCCAGCAGTCCCATTGGCGGGCAGTACAATGAGCAGTTCTTC
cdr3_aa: CASSPIGGQYNEQFF

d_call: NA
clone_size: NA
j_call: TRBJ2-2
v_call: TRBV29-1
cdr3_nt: TGCAGCGTCGGGACCCGCACCGGGGAGCTGTTTTTT
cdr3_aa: CSVGTRTGELFF

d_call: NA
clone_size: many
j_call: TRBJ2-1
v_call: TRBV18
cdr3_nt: TGTGCCAGCTCACCCGACCCTACCTACAATGAGCAGTTCTTC
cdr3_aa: CASSPDPTYNEQFF

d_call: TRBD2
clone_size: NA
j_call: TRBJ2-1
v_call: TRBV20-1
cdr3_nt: TGCAGTGCGGGGGGGGGTGGCGGAAACAATGAGCAGTTCTTC
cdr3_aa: CSAGGGGGNNEQFF

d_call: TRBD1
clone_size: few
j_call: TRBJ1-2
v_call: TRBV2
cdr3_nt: TGTGCCAGCAGTTATACAGGGGGCGGCTATGGCTACACCTTC
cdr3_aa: CASSYTGGGYGYTF

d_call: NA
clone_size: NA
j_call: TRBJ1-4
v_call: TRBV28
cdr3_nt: TGTGCCAGCAGCTCGTCCCTTACGACTAATGAAAAACTGTTTTTT
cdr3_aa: CASSSSLTTNEKLFF

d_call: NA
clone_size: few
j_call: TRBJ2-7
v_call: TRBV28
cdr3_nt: TGTGCCAGCGCGGGCTCGAGAAGTTTGACCTACGAGCAGTACTTC
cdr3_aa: CASAGSRSLTYEQYF

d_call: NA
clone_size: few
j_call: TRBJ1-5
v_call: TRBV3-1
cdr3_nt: TGTGCCAGCAGCCAAGGGACAGTTGGTAGCAATCAGCCCCAGCATTTT
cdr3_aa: CASSQGTVGSNQPQHF

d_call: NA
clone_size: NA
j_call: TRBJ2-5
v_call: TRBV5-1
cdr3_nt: TGCGCCGGCAGCCCCCAGGCGGCGGCCCAAGAGACCCAGTACTTC
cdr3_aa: CAGSPQAAAQETQYF

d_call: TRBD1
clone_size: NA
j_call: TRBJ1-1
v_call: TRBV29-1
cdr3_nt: TGCAGCGTTCCCCGGGGACAGGGGGTCTGGCGCGGCACTGAAGCTTTCTTT
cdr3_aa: CSVPRGQGVWRGTEAFF

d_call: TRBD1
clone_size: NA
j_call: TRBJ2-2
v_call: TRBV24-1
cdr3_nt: TGTGCCACAAAATTACCAGCACAGGGGGCATTGAGGTCCGGGGAGCTGTTTTTT
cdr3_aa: CATKLPAQGALRSGELFF

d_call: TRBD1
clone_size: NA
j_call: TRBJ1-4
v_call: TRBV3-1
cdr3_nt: TGTGCCAGCAGCTTAGACCTCCAGGGGGCTAATGAAAAACTGTTTTTT
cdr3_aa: CASSLDLQGANEKLFF

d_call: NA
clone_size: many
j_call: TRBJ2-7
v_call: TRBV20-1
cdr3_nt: TGCAGTGCCGAGGGGGTACGGGAGCAGTACTTC
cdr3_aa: CSAEGVREQYF

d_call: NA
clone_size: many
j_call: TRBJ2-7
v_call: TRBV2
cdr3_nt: TGTGCCAGCAGTGAAGCGAGACTCTACGAGCAGTACTTC
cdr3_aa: CASSEARLYEQYF

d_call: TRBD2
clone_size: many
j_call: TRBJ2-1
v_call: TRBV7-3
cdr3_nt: TGTGCCAGCAGCTTTACGGCCGGGCCAGCGGGACGGAATGAGCAGTTCTTC
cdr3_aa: CASSFTAGPAGRNEQFF

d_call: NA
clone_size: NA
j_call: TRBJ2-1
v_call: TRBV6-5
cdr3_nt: TGTGCCAGCAGTTACTCGGAGGCAGGGGGGGGCAATGAGCAGTTCTTC
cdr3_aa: CASSYSEAGGGNEQFF

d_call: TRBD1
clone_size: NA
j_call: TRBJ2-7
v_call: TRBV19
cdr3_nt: TGTGCCAGTAGTATGACAGGGGGCGCATCGTCCCCCTACGAGCAGTACTTC
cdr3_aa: CASSMTGGASSPYEQYF

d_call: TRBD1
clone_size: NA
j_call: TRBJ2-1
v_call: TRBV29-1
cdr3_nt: TGCAGCGTTGAAATTGGACAGGGGGTCTCCTACGAGCAGTTCTTC
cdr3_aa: CSVEIGQGVSYEQFF

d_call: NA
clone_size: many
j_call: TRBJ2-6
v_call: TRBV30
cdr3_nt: TGTGCCTGGAGTTATGGGAGTTCTGGGGCCAACGTCCTGACTTTC
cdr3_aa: CAWSYGSSGANVLTF

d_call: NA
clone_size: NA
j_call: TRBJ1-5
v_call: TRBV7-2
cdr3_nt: TGTGCCAGCAGCTCGAACAGGGTCTCAGGGCAGCCCCAGCATTTT
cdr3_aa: CASSSNRVSGQPQHF

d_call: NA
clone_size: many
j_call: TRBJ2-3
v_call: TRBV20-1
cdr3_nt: TGCAGTGCGAAGGCAGAAAGCACAGATACGCAGTATTTT
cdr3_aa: CSAKAESTDTQYF

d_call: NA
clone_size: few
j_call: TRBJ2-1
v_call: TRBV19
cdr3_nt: TGTGCCAGTAGTACGCACCCAGAGGCTGAGCAGTTCTTC
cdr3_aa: CASSTHPEAEQFF

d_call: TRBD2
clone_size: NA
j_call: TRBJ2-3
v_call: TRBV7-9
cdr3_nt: TGTGCCAGCAGCCCGACTAGCGGGCCCGGTAGCACAGATACGCAGTATTTT
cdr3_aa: CASSPTSGPGSTDTQYF

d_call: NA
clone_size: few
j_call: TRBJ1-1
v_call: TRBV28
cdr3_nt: TGTGCCAGCAGTTTAGTGACGGGCACTGAAGCTTTCTTT
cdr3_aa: CASSLVTGTEAFF

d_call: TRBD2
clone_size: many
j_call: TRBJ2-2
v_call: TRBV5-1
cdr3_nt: TGCGCCAGCAGCTTCGCTAGCGGGAGTACCGGGGAGCTGTTTTTT
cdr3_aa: CASSFASGSTGELFF

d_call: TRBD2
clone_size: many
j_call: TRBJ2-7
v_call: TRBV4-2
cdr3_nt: TGTGCCAGCAGCCAAGTTGCGGGAGTATTGGAGCAGTACTTC
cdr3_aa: CASSQVAGVLEQYF

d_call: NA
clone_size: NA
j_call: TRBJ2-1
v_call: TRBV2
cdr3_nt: TGTGCCAGCGTAACCGGGAGCCTATACAATGAGCAGTTCTTC
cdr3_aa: CASVTGSLYNEQFF